This T cell receptor beta chain comes out of a study of blood T cell repertoires in COVID-19. The wider study: The United States, Italy and Spain supplied acute and convalescent COVID-19 samples. In each case, the material was cDNA or gDNA derived from T cells, B-cell-depleted T cells, or PBMCs.

Original data processing: For nucleated cells, counts were estimated from reference gene primer amplification. The data were produced by immunoSEQ multiplex PCR, yet TCRdb's version contains in-frame clones alone and is incomplete. V, J and clone size were drawn from that table, and D and trimming were deduced from the DNA. The data show fewer than 350,000 clones, approximately 85% seen once. The germline V and J ends were trimmed by 2 bases and 3 bases, with 11 bases remaining between them. The CDR3 loop spans 14 amino acids. Germline lookup yields CDR1 SGHKS and CDR2 YYEKEE (reference sequence). The sequence derives from a human donor in a cohort sampled during active COVID-19. Sequenced material: peripheral blood. The V and J genes are TRBV5-5 and TRBJ1-1; D is unresolved. The chain's CDR3 is CASSFSPSDTEAFF. The CDR3 DNA sequence: TGTGCCAGCAGCTTTTCCCCTTCCGACACTGAAGCTTTCTTT.